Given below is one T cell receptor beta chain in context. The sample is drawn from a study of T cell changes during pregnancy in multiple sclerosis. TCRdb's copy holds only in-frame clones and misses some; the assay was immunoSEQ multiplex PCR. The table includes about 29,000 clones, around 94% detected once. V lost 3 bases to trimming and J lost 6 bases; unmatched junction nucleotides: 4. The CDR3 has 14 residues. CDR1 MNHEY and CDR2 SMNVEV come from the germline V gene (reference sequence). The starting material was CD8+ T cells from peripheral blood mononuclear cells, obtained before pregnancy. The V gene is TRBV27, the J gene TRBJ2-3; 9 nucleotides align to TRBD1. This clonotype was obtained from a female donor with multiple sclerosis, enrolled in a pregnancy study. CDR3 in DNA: TGTGCCAGCAGTTTGGGGACAGGGTTGGATACGCAGTATTTT. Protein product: CASSLGTGLDTQYF.